The 30 T cell receptor beta chains reported below all come from one sample, sequenced in a study of breast tumors, draining lymph nodes, adjacent tissues. Via MiXCR, TCRdb re-called the multiplex PCR reads, giving one row per CDR3 protein. This table holds about 60,000 distinct CDR3 sequences, approximately 62% found once. The source material was breast tumor tissue. The receptors were gathered from a female donor with breast cancer. Some clones in this sample may be carry-over from other donors' samples.

This clonotype has ten or more counts. The rearrangement joins TRBV7-2 to TRBJ1-2, with a tentative D call TRBD1 (5 bases). Germline V lookup: CDR1 SGHTA, CDR2 FQGNSA. V shed 6 bases and J shed 4 bases, with 18 bases lying between them. The CDR3 contains 15 residues. The CDR3 loop reads CASSSEGRFSYGYTF. The CDR3 nucleotides read TGTGCCAGCAGTTCTGAGGGGCGCTTTAGCTATGGCTACACCTTC.

This clonotype was seen a few times. This may be a read error: a much more frequent sequence differs by one nucleotide. The rearrangement joins TRBV6-5 to TRBJ2-7; maybe TRBD2 (6 bases). Per germline, CDR1 MNHEY and CDR2 SVGAGI. The CDR3 sequence is 13 residues long. The CDR3: CAGSWDSSREQYF. As DNA, the CDR3 is TGTGCCGGCAGTTGGGACTCCTCCCGCGAGCAGTACTTC.

The chain is built from TRBV6-2 or TRBV6-3 and TRBJ1-2; D gene unclear. CDR3 length: 14 residues. The V end lost 5 bases, the J end lost 7 bases, and 17 bases lay between the germline ends. Germline-derived CDR1 and CDR2 are MNHEY and SVGEGT. CDR3 protein: CASSPGRQSVGYTF. CDR3 nucleotides: TGTGCCAGCAGTCCCGGACGGCAGTCCGTTGGCTACACCTTC.

This clonotype was found a few times. The V call is TRBV15, the J call TRBJ1-6; no clear D. In germline, CDR1 is LNHNV, CDR2 YYDKDF (reference sequence). This CDR3 comprises 13 residues. V was pared by 0 bases and J by 9 bases, with 6 bases between. CDR3 protein: CATSRESSSPLHF. The CDR3 DNA is TGTGCCACCAGCAGAGAATCCTCTTCACCCCTCCACTTT.

About this clonotype: Here the CDR3 omits its conserved ending phenylalanine or tryptophan, so a read error is the likely source. It is unclear where the CDR3 begins or ends on the DNA, so no DNA is shown, and the CDR3 is as TCRdb lists it. The J gene is TRBJ2-2, the V gene TRBV6-4; the table's D call TRBD2 went unverified against the DNA. Germline CDR1 is MRHNA and CDR2 is SNTAGT. The CDR3 length is 14 residues, termini included. CDR3 sequence reads: CASSQAGDTGELLS.

As regards this clonotype: Because it lacks the conserved phenylalanine or tryptophan at the end, this CDR3 is likely a read error. The chain employs TRBV3-1 and TRBJ1-1; D remains ambiguous. V was pared by 3 bases and J by 6 bases, with 8 bases between. The germline V gene encodes CDR1 LGHDT and CDR2 YNNKEL (reference sequence). This CDR3 spans 12 amino acids. CDR3 coding DNA: TGTGCCAGCAGCCACGTGGGCGCTGAAGCTTTCCTT. Its protein is CASSHVGAEAFL.

The CDR3 sequence is CASKPETGLNYEQYF. The DNA of the CDR3 is TGTGCCAGCAAGCCGGAGACAGGGCTCAACTACGAGCAGTACTTC. The rearrangement links TRBV12-3 or TRBV12-4 to TRBJ2-7, with TRBD1 identical over 7 bases. The CDR3 loop spans 15 amino acids. V lost 7 bases and J lost 3; bases outside the gene matches: 12.

Concerning this clonotype itself: The germline gene is not matched at one end of the junction; a read error may be the cause. The chain couples TRBV2 to TRBJ2-1; D is possibly TRBD2 (6 bases). CDR3 length: 12 residues. Germline V lookup: CDR1 SNHLY, CDR2 FYNNEI. In DNA form, the CDR3 reads TGTGCCAGCACTCGATCCTACAATTGGGAGGTCTTC. This codes for CASTRSYNWEVF.

V and J are TRBV15 and TRBJ1-2; 7 nucleotides line up with TRBD1. V lost 1 base to trimming and J lost 8 bases; unmatched junction nucleotides: 16. The CDR3 sequence is 17 residues long. The V gene's germline CDR1 is LNHNV and CDR2 YYDKDF (reference sequence). CDR3 nucleotide sequence: TGTGCCACCAGCAGAGGAGGACAGGCTATACTGGCTAAGGGCTACACCTTC. It codes for CATSRGGQAILAKGYTF.

This rearrangement joins TRBV3-1 to TRBJ2-2; D possibly corresponds to TRBD1 (5 bases). The CDR3 is 15 amino acids. Germline CDR1 is LGHDT and CDR2 is YNNKEL (reference sequence). V dropped 4 bases and J dropped 7 bases, with 16 bases sitting between them. CDR3 nucleotide sequence: TGTGCCAGCAGCCGAGAAAGGGGTTTCATCGGGGAGCTGTTTTTT. Translated, it gives CASSRERGFIGELFF.

There are many counts of this clonotype. The V and J genes are TRBV27 and TRBJ1-4; D ambiguous. Germline loops: CDR1 MNHEY, CDR2 SMNVEV (reference sequence). The CDR3 is made up of 14 amino acids. Trimming took 5 bases from V and 7 from J, leaving 14 bases between them. The CDR3 coding sequence is TGTGCCAGCAGTAAGCGCCAATCTCGTGAAAAACTGTTTTTT. Translating it yields CASSKRQSREKLFF.

This clonotype has just one count. The V and J genes are TRBV29-1 and TRBJ2-3; D ambiguous. The CDR3 totals 10 residues. Trimming took 5 bases from V and 6 from J, leaving 6 bases between them. Per germline, CDR1 SQVTM and CDR2 ANQGSEA. Written as DNA, the CDR3 is TGCAGCGTTCTCTTTGATACGCAGTATTTT. Protein sequence: CSVLFDTQYF.

This clonotype was recorded a few times. V is TRBV7-2 and J is TRBJ2-7; 7 nucleotides align to TRBD2. The CDR3 runs 15 residues. Losses at the gene ends were 5 bases for V and 4 bases for J; bases not matched to a gene: 11. CDR1 is SGHTA, CDR2 FQGNSA, per germline. The CDR3 loop is CASSPYSGLEYEQYF. As DNA, the CDR3 is TGTGCCAGCAGCCCTTATTCAGGACTAGAATACGAGCAGTACTTC.

This clonotype has a handful of counts. The rearrangement uses TRBV15 and TRBJ2-3; the match to TRBD2 covers 8 bases. Per the germline V gene, CDR1 is LNHNV and CDR2 is YYDKDF (reference sequence). J was trimmed by 2 bases and V by 5 bases; bases with no gene match: 9. The CDR3 loop spans 16 amino acids. The CDR3 bases are TGTGCCACCAGCGGTCGAGGCGGGGGGACCACAGATACGCAGTATTTT. It translates to CATSGRGGGTTDTQYF.

This clonotype occurred a few times. A junction boundary mismatches the germline segment, possibly from a read error. The chain recombines TRBV29-1 with TRBJ2-1; tentative D call: TRBD2 (5 bases). The CDR3 covers 15 residues. Germline loops: CDR1 SQVTM, CDR2 ANQGSEA. As DNA, the CDR3 is TGTGCCAGCAGCTTGTTGGCGAGGAGTGGGAGCCAACAGTTCTTC. Amino acids: CASSLLARSGSQQFF.

In its sample, this clonotype was seen many times. The gene calls are TRBV20-1 and TRBJ2-5; 8 bases match TRBD2. After removal of 6 bases from V and 1 base from J, the junction contained 7 bases not matched to a gene. CDR1 is DFQATT, CDR2 SNEGSKA, per germline (reference sequence). The length of the CDR3 is 14 residues. The CDR3 DNA reads TGCAGTGCCGCCGGGCGGGGGGTCCAAGAGACCCAGTACTTC. It is translated as CSAAGRGVQETQYF.

This clonotype has at least ten counts. The chain is built from TRBV2 and TRBJ2-5, with 7 positions matching TRBD2. Germline values: CDR1 SNHLY, CDR2 FYNNEI. Losses at the gene ends were 1 base for V and 6 bases for J; bases not matched to a gene: 5. The CDR3 has 14 residues. CDR3: CASSEVQGGKTQYF. The CDR3 nucleotides are TGTGCCAGCAGTGAAGTCCAGGGAGGGAAGACCCAGTACTTC.

This chain joins TRBV7-8 and TRBJ2-7; D unresolved. This CDR3 spans 18 amino acids. Germline CDR1 and CDR2: SGHVS and FQNEAQ. The V end was cut by 5 bases, the J end by 3 bases, with 26 bases between. CDR3 DNA sequence: TGTGCCAGCAGCCAAACCCCGAACTATCTGACGGATGACTACGAGCAGTACTTC. Encoded protein: CASSQTPNYLTDDYEQYF.

The chain employs TRBV7-3 and TRBJ2-1; D possibly corresponds to TRBD2 (7 bases). The V and J ends lost 5 bases and 7 bases respectively, with 18 bases between them. CDR3 length: 15 residues. Germline loops: CDR1 SGHTA, CDR2 FQGTGA. CDR3 region: CASSPLGGGWNEQFF. As DNA, the CDR3 is TGTGCCAGCAGCCCCCTAGGGGGAGGGTGGAATGAGCAGTTCTTC.

There are many counts of this clonotype. The V gene is TRBV19, the J gene TRBJ2-3; TRBD2 agrees at 7 bases. The CDR3 is 15 amino acids. Germline V gives CDR1 LNHDA, CDR2 SQIVND (reference sequence). The V gene end was trimmed by 6 bases and the J gene end by 6 bases; junction bases not matched to a gene: 12. The CDR3 reads CASSHTSAGGDTQYF. The DNA for the CDR3 is TGTGCCAGTAGCCACACTAGCGCCGGGGGGGATACGCAGTATTTT.

The chain employs TRBV20-1 and TRBJ1-3, with D uncertain. The CDR3 contains 13 residues. CDR1 is DFQATT, CDR2 SNEGSKA, per germline (reference sequence). Trimming took off 2 bases at V and 4 bases at J, with 9 bases between the two ends. The CDR3 here is CSARLVAGNTIYF. The CDR3 DNA is TGCAGTGCTAGATTGGTAGCGGGAAACACCATATATTTT.

CDR3 DNA: TGTGCCAGCAGCTTAGTGGGCAGATTTGAGCAGTTCTTC. This codes for CASSLVGRFEQFF. This chain joins TRBV7-2 and TRBJ2-1, with D hard to call. The CDR3 loop spans 13 amino acids. The germline CDR1 and CDR2 sequences are SGHTA and FQGNSA. The germline V and J ends were trimmed by 1 base and 9 bases, with 10 bases remaining between them.

V gene TRBV10-2 combines with J gene TRBJ1-2; 10 bases fit TRBD1. The ends lost 8 bases at V and 4 bases at J; junction bases unmatched: 7. This CDR3 has 14 amino acids. Germline-derived CDR1 and CDR2 are WSHSY and SAAADI. CDR3 in amino acids: CASVGQGLFYGYTF. The CDR3, as DNA: TGCGCCAGCGTGGGACAGGGGCTCTTCTATGGCTACACCTTC.

The chain employs TRBV7-2 and TRBJ1-6; unclear D gene. V was pared by 1 base and J by 0 bases, with 10 bases between. This CDR3 has 17 amino acids. Germline CDR1 reads SGHTA; CDR2 reads FQGNSA. DNA of the CDR3: TGTGCCAGCAGCTTAGGGCCGTACAACTCCTATAATTCACCCCTCCACTTT. Translated, it gives CASSLGPYNSYNSPLHF.

A few counts support this clonotype. The V gene is TRBV29-1, the J gene TRBJ2-1; the match to TRBD2 covers 10 bases. The CDR3 loop spans 15 amino acids. The J segment lost 8 bases and the V segment lost 4 bases, leaving 11 bases of the junction unmatched. Germline CDR1 and CDR2: SQVTM and ANQGSEA. CDR3 sequence (DNA): TGCAGCGTTGCGGGTGGGCTAGCGGGGGAGGATGAGCAGTTCTTC. It is translated as CSVAGGLAGEDEQFF.

The chain couples TRBV11-2 to TRBJ1-1; maybe TRBD1 (6 bases). V dropped 5 bases and J dropped 2 bases, with 15 bases sitting between them. Germline CDR1 SGHAT, CDR2 FQNNGV. The CDR3 has 15 residues. The CDR3 is CASSPRTGLNTEAFF. In DNA form, the CDR3 reads TGTGCCAGCAGCCCCCGAACAGGGCTAAACACTGAAGCTTTCTTT. Full variable domain (outside the CDR3, taken from reference TRBV11-2 and TRBJ1-1): EAGVAQSPRYKIIEKRQSVAFWCNPISGHATLYWYQQILGQGPKLLIQFQNNGVVDDSQLPKDRFSAERLKGVDSTLKIQPAKLEDSAVYLCASSPRTGLNTEAFFGQGTRLTVV.

This clonotype was observed a handful of times. The CDR3 is CASSSNNTDRGLKTQYF. In DNA form, the CDR3 reads TGTGCCAGCAGCTCCAACAATACGGACAGGGGGCTCAAGACCCAGTACTTC. The chain carries TRBV5-5 and TRBJ2-5; 11 bases fit TRBD1. This CDR3 is 17 amino acids long. Germline V gene sequence: CDR1 SGHKS, CDR2 YYEKEE (reference sequence). J was trimmed by 6 bases and V by 3 bases; bases with no gene match: 13.

This clonotype occurred many times. A read error may account for a junction end that differs from germline. J is TRBJ2-1 and V is TRBV27, with 11 bases that match TRBD2. The CDR3 covers 13 residues. Germline V gives CDR1 MNHEY, CDR2 SMNVEV (reference sequence). CDR3 DNA sequence: TGTGCCAGCAGTTTCATAGCGGGAGGGCCCAGCGTCTTC. This encodes CASSFIAGGPSVF.

The chain couples TRBV5-1 to TRBJ1-6; tentative D call: TRBD1 (6 bases). This CDR3 region has 16 residues. Per germline, CDR1 SGHRS and CDR2 YFSETQ. The ends were cut back, 4 bases at V and 11 bases at J, with 22 bases in the middle. This chain's CDR3 is CASSKDFRGGNPPLHF. The CDR3 coding sequence is TGCGCCAGCAGCAAAGATTTCAGGGGTGGGAATCCACCCCTCCACTTT.

The chain employs TRBV4-1 and TRBJ2-2, with TRBD1 matching over 8 bases. J gave up 4 bases and V 4 bases, and 5 bases lay outside the gene matches. Germline V CDR1 and CDR2: MGHRA, YSYEKL. The CDR3 totals 15 residues. The chain's CDR3 is CASSPGQGGTGELFF. CDR3 nucleotide sequence: TGCGCCAGCAGCCCCGGACAGGGCGGCACCGGGGAGCTGTTTTTT.